The 8 T cell receptor beta chains given below trace back to one sample, sequenced in a study of control samples from healthy donors and cancer patients. Sequencing used immunoSEQ multiplex PCR; TCRdb keeps in-frame clones, though not all of them. The sample consists of some 89,000 clones, around nine tenths of them appearing once. Source material: blood. These receptors came from a man under 40 in good health.

The chain employs TRBV3-1 (or the pseudogene TRBV3-2) and TRBJ1-1; D may be TRBD1 (6 bases). V was clipped by 4 bases and J by 2 bases, with 14 bases between them. The CDR3 length is 15 residues. Germline values: CDR1 LGHDT, CDR2 YNNKEL (reference sequence). The CDR3 bases are TGTGCCAGCAGCCCACTAGGGGGTGGCAACACTGAAGCTTTCTTT. Protein sequence: CASSPLGGGNTEAFF.

The CDR3 DNA sequence: TGTGCCATCAGACATGACAGCCGTGGAAACACCATATATTTT. Its protein product is CAIRHDSRGNTIYF. The V call is TRBV10-3, the J call TRBJ1-3, with TRBD1 as a possible D gene (5 bases). Per germline, CDR1 ENHRY and CDR2 SYGVKD. This CDR3 has 14 amino acids. Trimming took off 6 bases at V and 3 bases at J, with 12 bases between the two ends.

V and J are TRBV9 and TRBJ1-2, with TRBD1 as a possible D gene (6 bases). Between the trimmed V and J ends, which lost 0 bases and 4 bases, there was a span of 16 bases. From germline, CDR1 is SGDLS and CDR2 YYNGEE. The CDR3 covers 16 residues. The CDR3 spells CASSVGGAPMGYGYTF. The CDR3 bases are TGTGCCAGCAGCGTAGGGGGGGCTCCTATGGGCTATGGCTACACCTTC.

This clone was detected once. This chain joins TRBV27 and TRBJ1-1; 9 bases agree with TRBD1. The V gene end was trimmed by 5 bases and the J gene end by 0 bases; junction bases not matched to a gene: 10. This CDR3 comprises 17 residues. Germline assignment: CDR1 MNHEY and CDR2 SMNVEV (reference sequence). For the CDR3, the DNA is TGTGCCAGCAGTCCACTCGGACAGGGGAGGGTGAACACTGAAGCTTTCTTT. Translated, it gives CASSPLGQGRVNTEAFF.

This chain uses TRBV28 with TRBJ2-7; D uncertain. V was shortened by 5 bases and J by 1 base, with 3 bases between the two germline ends. The germline V gene has CDR1 MDHEN and CDR2 SYDVKM. CDR3 length: 11 residues. CDR3 sequence: CASSVSYEQYF. The CDR3 bases are TGTGCCAGCAGTGTATCCTACGAGCAGTACTTC.

The chain has TRBV2 and TRBJ1-1, with 7 bases identical to TRBD1. V was clipped by 1 base and J by 4 bases; unmatched bases: 9. The CDR3 has 16 amino acids. CDR1 and CDR2 from the germline V gene are SNHLY and FYNNEI. The CDR3 sequence: CASSEDRGQFFTEAFF. CDR3 coding DNA: TGTGCCAGCAGTGAAGATAGGGGACAGTTTTTCACTGAAGCTTTCTTT.

J is TRBJ2-2 and V is TRBV7-9, with a weak D call TRBD1 (6 bases). This CDR3 is 13 amino acids long. The V end was cut by 10 bases, the J end by 2 bases, with 11 bases between. Looked up from germline, CDR1 is SEHNR and CDR2 is FQNEAQ (reference sequence). CDR3 nucleotides: TGTGCCATCCTTGGGGGCAACACCGGGGAGCTGTTTTTT. Protein sequence: CAILGGNTGELFF.

V gene TRBV27 combines with J gene TRBJ1-1, with D perhaps matching TRBD1 (6 bases). The germline V gene has CDR1 MNHEY and CDR2 SMNVEV (reference sequence). Trimming removed 9 bases from V and 3 bases from J, with 14 bases in between. The CDR3 extends over 13 amino acids. The CDR3, as DNA: TGTGCCAGTTCCCTGGGGGCGTACACTGAAGCTTTCTTT. Translated, it gives CASSLGAYTEAFF.